The 11 T cell receptor beta chains listed next were all sequenced from one sample in a study of Graves' ophthalmopathy and Graves' hyperthyroidism. Investigators amplified TCR beta CDR3 regions from RNA transcripts. The first-round RT-PCR employed HTBI primers together with the Qiagen OneStep RT-PCR kit. A multiplex PCR was then performed as the second round. Each CDR3 protein is one row after TCRdb ran MiXCR on the multiplex PCR reads. The sample includes about 1.1 million distinct CDR3 sequences, roughly two fifths of them seen just once. The material sequenced was peripheral blood or thyroid tissue (not recorded which). The receptors originated from an adult man with Graves' hyperthyroidism.

There are many counts of this clonotype. The chain links TRBV10-3 to TRBJ2-2; 9 nucleotides agree with TRBD1. V lost 2 bases to trimming and J lost 4 bases; unmatched junction nucleotides: 8. This CDR3 contains 17 residues. CDR1 and CDR2 from the germline V gene are ENHRY and SYGVKD. Here the CDR3 reads CAISEPYRGHGTGELFF. DNA of the CDR3: TGTGCCATCAGTGAGCCGTACAGGGGGCATGGCACCGGGGAGCTGTTTTTT.

The V and J genes are TRBV13 and TRBJ1-1; D unclear. With 3 bases removed from V and 4 bases from J, the gap between germline ends came to 15 bases. The CDR3 runs to 15 residues. CDR1 is PRHDT, CDR2 FYEKMQ, per germline (reference sequence). The CDR3 DNA is TGTGCCAGCAGCTTGACCCCCTCTGGGAGCACTGAAGCTTTCTTT. Protein product: CASSLTPSGSTEAFF.

This clonotype was seen repeatedly, ten times or more. The J gene is TRBJ1-4, the V gene TRBV2; D uncertain. This CDR3 contains 15 residues. Germline CDR1 is SNHLY and CDR2 is FYNNEI. V lost 7 bases and J 0 bases, leaving 12 bases between the germline ends. In nucleotides, the CDR3 is TGTGCCAGCACGGGGAGGGTTTCAACTAATGAAAAACTGTTTTTT. Translating gives CASTGRVSTNEKLFF.

The table lists this clonotype with many counts. The chain carries TRBV5-1 and TRBJ1-2, with 10 bases lining up with TRBD1. Germline CDR1 and CDR2: SGHRS and YFSETQ. V trimming: 1 base; J trimming: 2 bases; junction bases outside the gene matches: 5. The CDR3 is 16 residues long. CDR3: CASSLPPGQGNYGYTF. In DNA, the CDR3 is TGCGCCAGCAGCTTGCCGCCGGGACAGGGGAACTATGGCTACACCTTC.

Comments on this clonotype: A much larger clone differs from this one at a single base, so this may be a read error. The CDR3 does not end in the conserved phenylalanine or tryptophan, so this is likely a read error. V usage is TRBV14 and J usage is TRBJ1-1; 8 nucleotides align to TRBD1. The J segment lost 0 bases and the V segment lost 6 bases, leaving 9 bases of the junction unmatched. The germline V gene has CDR1 SGHDN and CDR2 FVKESK. This CDR3 has 16 residues. This CDR3 reads CASSKKAGGLNTEAFL. The DNA for the CDR3 is TGTGCCAGCAGTAAGAAAGCAGGGGGCTTGAACACTGAAGCTTTCCTT.

This clonotype was seen repeatedly, ten times or more. The J gene is TRBJ1-3, the V gene TRBV11-2; D ambiguous. CDR1 and CDR2 (germline): SGHAT, FQNNGV. This CDR3 region has 16 residues. Trimming left V 0 bases short and J 0 bases short, with 9 bases between. CDR3 region: CASSLDRQSSGNTIYF. The CDR3 bases are TGTGCCAGCAGCTTAGATCGGCAGAGCTCTGGAAACACCATATATTTT.

The sample holds many counts of this clonotype. CDR3 sequence reads: CASNRQTQETQYF. The CDR3 coding sequence is TGTGCCAGCAACCGACAAACCCAAGAGACCCAGTACTTC. The chain links TRBV7-2 to TRBJ2-5; the D is unclear. Germline CDR1 and CDR2: SGHTA and FQGNSA. The CDR3 runs 13 residues. Trimming removed 7 bases from V and 1 base from J, with 10 bases in between. Full variable domain (missing parts from reference TRBV7-2 and TRBJ2-5): GAGVSQSPSNKVTEKGKDVELRCDPISGHTALYWYRQSLGQGLEFLIYFQGNSAPDKSGLPSDRFSAERTGGSVSTLTIQRTQQEDSAVYLCASNRQTQETQYFGPGTRLLVL.

Turning to this clonotype: A much bigger clone sits one base away, suggesting this may be a read error. J is TRBJ1-5 and V is TRBV20-1, with 10 bases matching TRBD1. V shed 3 bases, J shed 3 bases, and the junction held 8 bases outside the gene matches. There are 16 residues in the CDR3. Germline lookup yields CDR1 DFQATT and CDR2 SNEGSKA (reference sequence). The CDR3 loop reads CSASLGQGVFNQPQHF. The CDR3 region has the DNA TGCAGTGCTAGTCTTGGACAGGGGGTATTCAATCAGCCCCAGCATTTT.

Concerning this clonotype: A much bigger clone sits one base away, suggesting this may be a read error. The chain joins TRBV19 to TRBJ1-5; D may be TRBD1 (5 bases). CDR1 and CDR2 (germline): LNHDA, SQIVND (reference sequence). This CDR3 is built from 16 residues. CDR3 sequence reads: CASIPVRGVDNQPRHF. In DNA form, the CDR3 reads TGTGCCAGTATTCCGGTACGGGGGGTAGACAATCAGCCCCGGCATTTT.

This clonotype was recorded many times. The chain couples TRBV7-8 to TRBJ2-7; TRBD2 agrees at 14 bases. The CDR3 runs 15 residues. V shed 4 bases and J 2 bases; nucleotides not matched to a gene: 1. Germline lookup yields CDR1 SGHVS and CDR2 FQNEAQ. The chain's CDR3 is CASSSGLAGAYEQYF. The CDR3 region has the DNA TGTGCCAGCAGCTCGGGACTAGCGGGAGCCTACGAGCAGTACTTC.

This chain links TRBV10-3 with TRBJ2-7, with D perhaps TRBD2 (5 bases). The CDR3 runs to 16 residues. CDR1 and CDR2 from the germline V gene are ENHRY and SYGVKD. Trimming took off 1 base at V and 0 bases at J, with 13 bases between the two ends. Here the CDR3 reads CAISEYGITSSYEQYF. CDR3 nucleotide sequence: TGTGCCATCAGTGAGTACGGGATCACCAGCTCCTACGAGCAGTACTTC.